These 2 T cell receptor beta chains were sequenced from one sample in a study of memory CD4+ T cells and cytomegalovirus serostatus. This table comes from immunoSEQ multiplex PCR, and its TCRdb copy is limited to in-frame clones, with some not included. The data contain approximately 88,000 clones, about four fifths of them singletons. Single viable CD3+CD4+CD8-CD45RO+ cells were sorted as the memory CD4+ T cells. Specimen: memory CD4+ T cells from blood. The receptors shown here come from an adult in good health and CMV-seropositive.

CDR3 residues: CASSLGGYGYTF. The CDR3 DNA reads as TGCGCCAGCAGCTTGGGGGGGTATGGCTACACCTTC. The chain employs TRBV5-1 and TRBJ1-2; possibly TRBD1 for D (5 bases). The CDR3 has 12 amino acids. The germline gives CDR1 SGHRS, CDR2 YFSETQ. The V and J ends lost 0 bases and 5 bases respectively, with 5 bases between them. Supplemented by reference TRBV5-1 and TRBJ1-2, the full variable domain reads KAGVTQTPRYLIKTRGQQVTLSCSPISGHRSVSWYQQTPGQGLQFLFEYFSETQRNKGNFPGRFSGRQFSNSRSEMNVSTLELGDSALYLCASSLGGYGYTFGSGTRLTVV.

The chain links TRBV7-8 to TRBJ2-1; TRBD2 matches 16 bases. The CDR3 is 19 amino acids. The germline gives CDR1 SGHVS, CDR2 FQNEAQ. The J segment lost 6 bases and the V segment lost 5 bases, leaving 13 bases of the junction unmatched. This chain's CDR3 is CASSPLSGLAGGLSNEQFF. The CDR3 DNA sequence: TGTGCCAGCAGCCCCCTTTCGGGACTAGCGGGAGGGCTTAGCAATGAGCAGTTCTTC.